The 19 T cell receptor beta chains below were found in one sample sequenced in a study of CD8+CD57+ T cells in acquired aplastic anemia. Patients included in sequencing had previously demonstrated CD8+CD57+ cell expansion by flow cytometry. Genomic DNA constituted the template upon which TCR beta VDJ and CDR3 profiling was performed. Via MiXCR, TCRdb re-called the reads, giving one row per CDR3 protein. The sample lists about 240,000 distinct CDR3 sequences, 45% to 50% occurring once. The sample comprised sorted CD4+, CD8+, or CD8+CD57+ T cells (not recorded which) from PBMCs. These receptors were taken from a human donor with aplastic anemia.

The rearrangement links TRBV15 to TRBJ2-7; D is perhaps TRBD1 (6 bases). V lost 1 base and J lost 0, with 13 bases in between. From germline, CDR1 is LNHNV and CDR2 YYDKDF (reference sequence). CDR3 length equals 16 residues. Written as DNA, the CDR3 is TGTGCCACCAGCAGAGTCGAGACAGGTTCCTCCTACGAGCAGTACTTC. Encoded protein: CATSRVETGSSYEQYF.

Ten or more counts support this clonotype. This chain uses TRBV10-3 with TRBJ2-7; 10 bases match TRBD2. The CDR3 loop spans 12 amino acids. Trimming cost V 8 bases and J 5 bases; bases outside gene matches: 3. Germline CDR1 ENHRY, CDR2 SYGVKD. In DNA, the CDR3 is TGTGCCATCGGGACTAGCGTTCACGAGCAGTACTTC. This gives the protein CAIGTSVHEQYF.

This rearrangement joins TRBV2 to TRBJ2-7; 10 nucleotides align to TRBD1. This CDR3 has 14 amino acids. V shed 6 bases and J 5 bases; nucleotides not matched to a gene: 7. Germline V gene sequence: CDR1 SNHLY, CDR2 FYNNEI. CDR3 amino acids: CASSAGTGVDEQYF. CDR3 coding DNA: TGTGCCAGCAGCGCCGGGACAGGGGTCGACGAGCAGTACTTC.

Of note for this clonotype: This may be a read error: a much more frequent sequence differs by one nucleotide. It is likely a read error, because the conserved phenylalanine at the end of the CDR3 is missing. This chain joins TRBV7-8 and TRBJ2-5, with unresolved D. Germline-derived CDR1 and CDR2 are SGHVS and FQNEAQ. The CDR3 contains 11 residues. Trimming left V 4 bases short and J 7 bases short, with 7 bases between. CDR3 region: CASSSPGTQYL. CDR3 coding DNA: TGTGCCAGCAGCTCGCCGGGGACCCAGTACCTC.

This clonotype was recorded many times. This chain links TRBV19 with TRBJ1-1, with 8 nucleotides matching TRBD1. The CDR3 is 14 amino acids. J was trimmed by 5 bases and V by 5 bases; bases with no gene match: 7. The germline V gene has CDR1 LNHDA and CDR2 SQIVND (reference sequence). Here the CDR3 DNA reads TGTGCCAGTAGTCTCGGCAGGGGGCAAACTGAAGCTTTCTTT. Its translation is CASSLGRGQTEAFF.

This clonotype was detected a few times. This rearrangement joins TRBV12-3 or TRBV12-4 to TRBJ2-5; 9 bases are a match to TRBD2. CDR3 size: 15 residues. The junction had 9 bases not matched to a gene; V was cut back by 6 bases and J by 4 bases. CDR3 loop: CASSFAGGPGETQYF. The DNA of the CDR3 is TGTGCCAGCAGCTTTGCGGGAGGGCCTGGAGAGACCCAGTACTTC.

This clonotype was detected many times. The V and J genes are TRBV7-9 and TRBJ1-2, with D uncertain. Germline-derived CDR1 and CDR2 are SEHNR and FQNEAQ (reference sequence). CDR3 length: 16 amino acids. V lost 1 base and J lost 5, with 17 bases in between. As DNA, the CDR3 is TGTGCCAGCAGCTTAGACCTAGACGGTATAAGTTATGGCTACACCTTC. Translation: CASSLDLDGISYGYTF.

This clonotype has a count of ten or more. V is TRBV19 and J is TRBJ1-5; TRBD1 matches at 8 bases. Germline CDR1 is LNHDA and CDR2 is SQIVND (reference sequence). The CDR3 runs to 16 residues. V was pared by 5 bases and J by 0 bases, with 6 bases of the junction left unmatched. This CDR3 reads CASSGQGTYSNQPQHF. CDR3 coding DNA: TGTGCCAGTAGTGGACAGGGTACGTATAGCAATCAGCCCCAGCATTTT.

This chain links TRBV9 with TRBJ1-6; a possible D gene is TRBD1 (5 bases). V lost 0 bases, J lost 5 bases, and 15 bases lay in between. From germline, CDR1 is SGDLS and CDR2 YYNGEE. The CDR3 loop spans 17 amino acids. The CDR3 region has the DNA TGTGCCAGCAGCGTAGAAGCGGGGGGTGGGGATAATTCACCCCTCCACTTT. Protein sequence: CASSVEAGGGDNSPLHF.

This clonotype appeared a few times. CDR3 sequence (DNA): TGTGCCAGCAGCTCTGATGTGGGGCAAGAGACCCAGTACTTC. As protein: CASSSDVGQETQYF. The chain uses TRBV5-4 and TRBJ2-5; D not resolved. The CDR3 totals 14 residues. Trimming took off 3 bases at V and 2 bases at J, with 11 bases between the two ends. Germline assignment: CDR1 SGHNT and CDR2 YYREEE (reference sequence).

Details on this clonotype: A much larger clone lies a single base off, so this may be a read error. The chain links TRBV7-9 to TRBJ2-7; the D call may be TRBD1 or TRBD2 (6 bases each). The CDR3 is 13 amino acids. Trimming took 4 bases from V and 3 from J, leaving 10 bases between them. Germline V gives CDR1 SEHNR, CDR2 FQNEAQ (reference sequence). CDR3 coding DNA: TGTGCCAGCAGCTGGGGGGCTTACTACGAGCAGTACTTC. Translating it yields CASSWGAYYEQYF.

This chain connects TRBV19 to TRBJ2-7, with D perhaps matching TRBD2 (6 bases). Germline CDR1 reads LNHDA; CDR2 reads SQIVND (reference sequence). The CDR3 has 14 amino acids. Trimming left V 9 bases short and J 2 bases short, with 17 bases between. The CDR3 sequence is CASFRDLPTYEQYF. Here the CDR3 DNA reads TGTGCCAGCTTCCGGGACTTGCCGACCTACGAGCAGTACTTC.

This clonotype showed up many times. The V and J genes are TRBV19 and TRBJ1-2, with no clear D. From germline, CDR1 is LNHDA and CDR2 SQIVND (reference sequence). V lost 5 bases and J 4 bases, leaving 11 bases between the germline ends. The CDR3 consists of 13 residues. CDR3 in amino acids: CASSEMMTYGYTF. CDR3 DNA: TGTGCCAGTAGTGAGATGATGACCTATGGCTACACCTTC.

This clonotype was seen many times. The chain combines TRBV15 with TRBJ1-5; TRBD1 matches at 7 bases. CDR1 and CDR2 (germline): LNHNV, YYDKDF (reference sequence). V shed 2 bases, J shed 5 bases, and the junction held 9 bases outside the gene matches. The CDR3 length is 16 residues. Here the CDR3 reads CATSRKGTEYHQPQHF. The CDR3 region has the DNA TGTGCCACCAGCAGAAAAGGGACAGAGTATCATCAGCCCCAGCATTTT.

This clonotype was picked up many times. The CDR3: CASSHTRDTEAFF. For the CDR3, the DNA is TGTGCCAGCAGCCACACTCGGGACACTGAAGCTTTCTTT. The chain carries TRBV13 and TRBJ1-1; D gene ambiguous. V lost 5 bases, J lost 3 bases, and 10 bases lay in between. The CDR3 extends over 13 amino acids. Germline values: CDR1 PRHDT, CDR2 FYEKMQ (reference sequence).

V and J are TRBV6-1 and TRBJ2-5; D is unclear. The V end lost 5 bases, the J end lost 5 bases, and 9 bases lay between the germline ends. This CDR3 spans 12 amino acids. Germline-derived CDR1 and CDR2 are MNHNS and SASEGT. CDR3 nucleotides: TGTGCCAGCAGTTACTTCCGGGAGACCCAGTACTTC. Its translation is CASSYFRETQYF.

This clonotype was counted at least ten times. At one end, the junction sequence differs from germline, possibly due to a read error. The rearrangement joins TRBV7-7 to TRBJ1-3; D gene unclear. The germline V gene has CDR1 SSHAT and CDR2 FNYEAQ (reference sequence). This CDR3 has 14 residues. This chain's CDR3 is CASILVKSGNTIYF. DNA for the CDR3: TGTGCTAGCATCTTAGTAAAATCTGGAAACACCATATATTTT.

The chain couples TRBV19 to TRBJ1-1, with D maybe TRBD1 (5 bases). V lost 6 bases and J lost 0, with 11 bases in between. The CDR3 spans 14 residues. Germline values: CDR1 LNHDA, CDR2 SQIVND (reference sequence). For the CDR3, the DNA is TGTGCCAGTAGCAAGACGGGACTGAACACTGAAGCTTTCTTT. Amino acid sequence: CASSKTGLNTEAFF. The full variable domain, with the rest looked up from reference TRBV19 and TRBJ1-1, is DGGITQSPKYLFRKEGQNVTLSCEQNLNHDAMYWYRQDPGQGLRLIYYSQIVNDFQKGDIAEGYSVSREKKESFPLTVTSAQKNPTAFYLCASSKTGLNTEAFFGQGTRLTVV.

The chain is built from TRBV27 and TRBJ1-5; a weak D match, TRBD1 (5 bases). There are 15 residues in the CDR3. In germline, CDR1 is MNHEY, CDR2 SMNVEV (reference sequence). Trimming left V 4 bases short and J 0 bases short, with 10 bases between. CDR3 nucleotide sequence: TGTGCCAGCAGTTCCGGGGCCGGTAGCAATCAGCCCCAGCATTTT. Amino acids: CASSSGAGSNQPQHF.